This T cell receptor (beta chain) appears in the sequencing data of a study of blood T cell repertoires in COVID-19. In the study overall: Specimens from acute and convalescent COVID-19 originated in the United States, Italy and Spain. PBMCs, B-cell-depleted T cells, or T cells provided the cDNA or gDNA that made up the material.

As handled by the study authors: Estimation of nucleated cell counts relied on the amplification of reference gene primers. The protocol was immunoSEQ multiplex PCR, while the TCRdb copy is restricted to in-frame clones and leaves out a portion. D and trimming come from the DNA, and the V and J calls and clone size come from that table. The data contain 200,000 to 250,000 clones, 85% to 90% of them singletons. Germline assignment: CDR1 SGDLS and CDR2 YYNGEE. The CDR3 has 15 amino acids. The V end lost 4 bases, the J end lost 0 bases, and 12 bases lay between the germline ends. This clonotype was obtained from a woman in her sixties or seventies with acute or convalescent COVID-19. The sequenced material came from peripheral blood. The rearrangement uses TRBV9 and TRBJ2-3; D not certain. For the CDR3, the DNA is TGTGCCAGCAGCCCCGCGGCATTAAGCACAGATACGCAGTATTTT. Translated, it gives CASSPAALSTDTQYF.